These 9 T cell receptor beta chains were all obtained from the same sample, sequenced in a study of shared clonotypes between healthy human individuals. Assay: immunoSEQ multiplex PCR; the TCRdb copy retains only in-frame clones and omits some. Of fewer than 1.6 million clones detected, around 98.5% appear once; the ten largest clones hold around 0.33%. Sequencing was carried out using naive CD4+ T cells sorted from blood. Subset specified: CD45RA+ positively selected. Receptor source: a man under 40 in good health.

The count of this clone is one. The chain links TRBV9 to TRBJ2-2; TRBD2 matches 13 bases. The junction had 7 bases not matched to a gene; V was cut back by 2 bases and J by 9 bases. The CDR3 has 16 amino acids. Germline CDR1 reads SGDLS; CDR2 reads YYNGEE. CDR3 sequence reads: CASSVGLAGISRELFF. DNA for the CDR3: TGTGCCAGCAGCGTGGGACTAGCGGGAATTTCCCGGGAGCTGTTTTTT.

Here the CDR3 DNA reads TGTGCCAGCAGCGCCCGGGACATTCCAGTGAGGTCCTACAATGAGCAGTTCTTC. It specifies CASSARDIPVRSYNEQFF. V is TRBV9 and J is TRBJ2-1, with D perhaps TRBD1 (6 bases). With 3 bases removed from V and 1 base from J, the gap between germline ends came to 20 bases. Looked up from germline, CDR1 is SGDLS and CDR2 is YYNGEE. CDR3 length: 18 residues.

This clone was seen a single time. This chain connects TRBV19 to TRBJ2-7, with 7 positions matching TRBD1. In germline, CDR1 is LNHDA, CDR2 SQIVND (reference sequence). Unmatched junction bases numbered 11, after V lost 6 bases and J lost 0 bases. The CDR3 contains 16 residues. The CDR3 region is CASSVSTGTGSYEQYF. In nucleotides, the CDR3 is TGTGCCAGTAGCGTCTCGACAGGGACGGGCTCCTACGAGCAGTACTTC. Drawing the rest from reference TRBV19 and TRBJ2-7, the complete variable domain is DGGITQSPKYLFRKEGQNVTLSCEQNLNHDAMYWYRQDPGQGLRLIYYSQIVNDFQKGDIAEGYSVSREKKESFPLTVTSAQKNPTAFYLCASSVSTGTGSYEQYFGPGTRLTVT.

DNA of the CDR3: TGTGCCAGCAGCTCCATATACAAGGGAAATCAGCCCCAGCATTTT. This translates into CASSSIYKGNQPQHF. The chain has TRBV7-8 and TRBJ1-5; no clear D gene. The CDR3 runs 15 residues. V dropped 4 bases and J dropped 4 bases, with 14 bases sitting between them. Germline CDR1 reads SGHVS; CDR2 reads FQNEAQ. Using reference TRBV7-8 and TRBJ1-5 for the parts outside the CDR3, the full variable domain is GAGVSQSPRYKVAKRGQDVALRCDPISGHVSLFWYQQALGQGPEFLTYFQNEAQLDKSGLPSDRFFAERPEGSVSTLKIQRTQQEDSAVYLCASSSIYKGNQPQHFGDGTRLSIL.

V gene TRBV9 combines with J gene TRBJ1-1; D is unclear. The CDR3 consists of 17 residues. Trimming removed 0 bases at V and 3 bases at J, with 18 bases between. Germline CDR1 and CDR2: SGDLS and YYNGEE. This CDR3 reads CASSVAGGRLYDTEAFF. Here the CDR3 DNA reads TGTGCCAGCAGCGTAGCAGGAGGCAGGCTGTACGACACTGAAGCTTTCTTT. The complete variable domain, with remaining parts taken from reference TRBV9 and TRBJ1-1, reads DSGVTQTPKHLITATGQRVTLRCSPRSGDLSVYWYQQSLDQGLQFLIQYYNGEERAKGNILERFSAQQFPDLHSELNLSSLELGDSALYFCASSVAGGRLYDTEAFFGQGTRLTVV.

The chain employs TRBV18 and TRBJ1-5; D is perhaps TRBD1 (5 bases). The V and J ends lost 3 bases and 0 bases respectively, with 12 bases between them. CDR1 is KGHSH, CDR2 LQKENI, per germline. The CDR3 extends over 16 amino acids. The CDR3 coding sequence is TGTGCCAGCTCACCCCCCCAGACAGCTAGCAATCAGCCCCAGCATTTT. Protein: CASSPPQTASNQPQHF.

The rearrangement uses TRBV7-6 and TRBJ2-2, with TRBD2 matching over 9 bases. The V segment lost 5 bases and the J segment 4 bases; nucleotides outside the gene matches: 11. Per germline, CDR1 SGHVS and CDR2 FNYEAQ. This CDR3 has 17 amino acids. In DNA form, the CDR3 reads TGTGCCAGCAGCCCCCACCCACTAGCGGGCGGCACCGGGGAGCTGTTTTTT. Encoded protein: CASSPHPLAGGTGELFF.

The chain links TRBV5-1 to TRBJ2-2; 8 bases line up with TRBD2. In germline, CDR1 is SGHRS, CDR2 YFSETQ. After removal of 4 bases from V and 4 bases from J, the junction contained 9 bases not matched to a gene. This CDR3 contains 16 residues. CDR3 sequence: CASSPFAGGTTGELFF. The CDR3, as DNA: TGCGCCAGCAGCCCGTTCGCGGGAGGAACCACCGGGGAGCTGTTTTTT.

This chain links TRBV18 with TRBJ1-1; the D gene is possibly TRBD1 (5 bases). The CDR3 has 16 amino acids. CDR1 KGHSH and CDR2 LQKENI come from the germline V gene. V lost 3 bases and J 0 bases, leaving 14 bases between the germline ends. The CDR3: CASSPLSNRLNTEAFF. CDR3 sequence (DNA): TGTGCCAGCTCACCCCTATCGAACAGGCTGAACACTGAAGCTTTCTTT.